This T cell receptor beta chain was obtained from a study of breast tumors, draining lymph nodes, adjacent tissues (dated by TCRdb to about 2016). Describing the broader study: Breast cancer patients provided tumor, adjacent nontumor tissue and axillary lymph nodes, and the study compared the TCR beta repertoires across these three sources. In human breast cancer, the study set out to assess how tumor, surrounding tissue and draining lymph node repertoires relate to one another and whether T cells might be exchanged between them.

As to this clonotype: The antigen it recognizes is unknown. It has no much larger one-base neighbor in the sample; base qualities were not kept.

The reads were generated on an Illumina HiSeq 2000. TCR beta chain libraries were generated by multiplex PCR amplification. High-throughput sequencing was used to analyze the amplified TCR beta chain products. TCRdb trimmed the raw reads at Q25, called clones with MiXCR and kept productive beta chains. Here each entry gathers all rows of one CDR3 protein and keeps the most common genes and DNA. Across this sample there are 200,000 or so distinct CDR3 sequences, with 31% seen only once. 4% to 5.5% of the sample is held by the ten biggest clonotypes. From a lookup of the germline V gene, CDR1 and CDR2 are SGHTA and FQGTGA. V was cut back by 4 bases and J by 7 bases, leaving a gap of 17 bases between them. The cysteine opens and the phenylalanine closes a CDR3 of 15 amino acids. Of all the DNA, just the CDR3 is kept, 45 bases in frame from base 1. The paper as a whole reports these results and caveats: Tumor T-cell repertoires showed less diversity than lymph node repertoires and more diversity than nontumor tissue repertoires, and tumor T-cell repertoires showed preferential V and J gene usage. The data were considered consistent with most tumor T cells being derived from the lymph node and subsequently expanding within tumor tissue. The conclusion that tumor T cells originate in lymph nodes was presented as consistent with a hypothesis rather than as directly demonstrated. Tumor and nontumor tissue repertoires were significantly more similar in luminal-like than in basal-like breast cancer.

The axillary draining lymph nodes of breast cancer patients were the source of the lymph node samples. The TCR originated in a female donor with breast cancer. Some clones in this sample may be carry-over from other donors' samples. The chain uses TRBV7-3 and TRBJ2-1; 6 matching bases give a weak D call of TRBD1. Sequencing input: axillary lymph node tissue. The DNA sequence is as follows: TGTGCCAGCAGCTCCTTGGAACAGGGTTGGAATGAGCAGTTCTTC. Its translation is CASSSLEQGWNEQFF.